The text below deals with one T cell receptor beta chain. The repertoire was sequenced with immunoSEQ multiplex PCR; TCRdb's copy has only in-frame clones and lacks some. Altogether just over 15,000 clones are present, 60% to 85% being singletons, with the ten largest covering roughly 1.4%. This entry belongs to a study of chemoradiotherapy in HPV16-positive cancers. The source is a human donor with HPV-associated anogenital cancer. Sample collection occurred from a patient who underwent chemoradiotherapy.

The CDR3 region has the DNA TGTGCCAGCAGTCTAGACGGTCGGAATAATCAGCCCCAGCATTTT. Its protein is CASSLDGRNNQPQHF. The gene calls are TRBV5-8 and TRBJ1-5; no definite D call. The CDR3 is 15 residues long. Germline loops: CDR1 SGHTS, CDR2 YDEGEE. V gave up 5 bases and J gave up 4 bases, with 16 bases separating them.